The next 20 T cell receptor beta chains were all read from a single sample in a study of cytomegalovirus exposure and HLA in healthy donors. PCR employed 60 Vbeta and 13 Jbeta primers. The repertoire was sequenced with immunoSEQ multiplex PCR; TCRdb's copy has only in-frame clones and lacks some. The table shows under 250,000 clones, with around four fifths occurring only once. Specimen: PBMCs. These receptors all come from a woman aged 40 to 50 in good health and CMV-seronegative.

This chain connects TRBV30 to TRBJ2-5; 7 positions match TRBD1. Trimming removed 1 base from V and 13 bases from J; junction bases left unmatched: 12. CDR1 and CDR2 (germline): GTSNPN, SVGIG (reference sequence). CDR3 length equals 13 residues. CDR3: CAWSGTGATSPYF. The CDR3 DNA is TGTGCCTGGAGTGGCACAGGGGCGACCTCGCCGTACTTC. The variable domain in full, with the rest retrieved from reference TRBV30 and TRBJ2-5, is SQTIHQWPATLVQPVGSPLSLECTVEGTSNPNLYWYRQAAGRGLQLLFYSVGIGQISSEVPQNLSASRPQDRQFILSSKKLLLSDSGFYLCAWSGTGATSPYFGPGTRLLVL.

The chain couples TRBV28 to TRBJ1-3; 9 nucleotides agree with TRBD1. Trimming took 4 bases from V and 4 from J; bases not matched to a gene: 2. CDR3 length: 14 amino acids. The germline V gene encodes CDR1 MDHEN and CDR2 SYDVKM. The CDR3 is CASSSGQGGNTIYF. The CDR3 DNA reads as TGTGCCAGCAGTTCGGGACAGGGAGGAAACACCATATATTTT.

This clone has more than one count but fewer than ten. The V call is TRBV27, the J call TRBJ2-3; 7 bases agree with TRBD2. CDR3 size: 15 residues. Looked up from germline, CDR1 is MNHEY and CDR2 is SMNVEV (reference sequence). The trim removed 8 bases at V and 3 bases at J, leaving 11 bases unmatched. CDR3 residues: CASRSAGVATDTQYF. CDR3 bases: TGTGCCAGCCGGTCGGCGGGAGTGGCGACAGATACGCAGTATTTT.

This chain connects TRBV29-1 to TRBJ1-5; possibly TRBD1 for D (5 bases). The germline V and J ends were trimmed by 5 bases and 4 bases, with 12 bases remaining between them. This CDR3 is built from 13 residues. Germline V CDR1 and CDR2: SQVTM, ANQGSEA. In DNA form, the CDR3 reads TGCAGCGTTAAATCCGCAGGGAATCAGCCCCAGCATTTT. Translated, it gives CSVKSAGNQPQHF. Full variable domain (remainder filled in from reference TRBV29-1 and TRBJ1-5): SAVISQKPSRDICQRGTSLTIQCQVDSQVTMMFWYRQQPGQSLTLIATANQGSEATYESGFVIDKFPISRPNLTFSTLTVSNMSPEDSSIYLCSVKSAGNQPQHFGDGTRLSIL.

This rearrangement joins TRBV27 to TRBJ2-3, with TRBD2 matching 7 bases. This CDR3 is 13 amino acids long. The J segment lost 2 bases and the V segment lost 6 bases, leaving 2 bases of the junction unmatched. Germline CDR1 is MNHEY and CDR2 is SMNVEV (reference sequence). The CDR3 DNA reads TGTGCCAGCAGGGGGGGGAACACAGATACGCAGTATTTT. Its translation is CASRGGNTDTQYF.

In its sample, this clone was seen a few times. The chain has TRBV28 and TRBJ2-3; the D gene is possibly TRBD1 (6 bases). The CDR3 sequence is 14 residues long. Trimming removed 6 bases at V and 15 bases at J, with 25 bases between. The germline V gene has CDR1 MDHEN and CDR2 SYDVKM. CDR3 coding DNA: TGTGCCAGCAGAAAGACGGACAGTTTCGGATGGCAATATTTT. Protein: CASRKTDSFGWQYF.

The chain joins TRBV9 to TRBJ2-2; 8 nucleotides align to TRBD1. V was pared by 3 bases and J by 3 bases, with 4 bases of the junction left unmatched. CDR3 length: 15 residues. Germline CDR1 reads SGDLS; CDR2 reads YYNGEE. The CDR3 region is CASSAMTGDTGELFF. The DNA for the CDR3 is TGTGCCAGCAGCGCTATGACAGGGGACACCGGGGAGCTGTTTTTT.

The V and J genes are TRBV5-6 and TRBJ2-7; 10 bases fit TRBD2. J was trimmed by 1 base and V by 0 bases; bases with no gene match: 10. CDR1 is SGHDT, CDR2 YYEEEE, per germline. This CDR3 has 18 amino acids. CDR3 amino acids: CASSLELAGAPWSYEQYF. The CDR3, as DNA: TGTGCCAGCAGCTTGGAGCTAGCGGGAGCCCCTTGGTCCTACGAGCAGTACTTC.

The V and J genes are TRBV27 and TRBJ2-7; maybe TRBD2 (6 bases). This CDR3 is 13 amino acids long. Trimming left V 6 bases short and J 7 bases short, with 16 bases between. CDR1 and CDR2 from the germline V gene are MNHEY and SMNVEV (reference sequence). DNA of the CDR3: TGTGCCAGCAGCCAATCCCGCCGGGGGGAGCAGTACTTC. Translated, it gives CASSQSRRGEQYF.

This clone appeared a few times. V and J are TRBV9 and TRBJ2-1, with 11 bases lining up with TRBD2. V shed 3 bases and J 1 base; nucleotides not matched to a gene: 3. CDR3 size: 16 residues. Germline CDR1 reads SGDLS; CDR2 reads YYNGEE. CDR3 DNA: TGTGCCAGCAGCGGGAGACTAGCGGGATCCTACAATGAGCAGTTCTTC. This codes for CASSGRLAGSYNEQFF.

The chain has TRBV5-1 and TRBJ2-1; 7 nucleotides match TRBD2. This CDR3 has 14 amino acids. The germline gives CDR1 SGHRS, CDR2 YFSETQ. Trimming cost V 3 bases and J 8 bases; bases outside gene matches: 8. As DNA, the CDR3 is TGCGCCAGCAGCTATGGCGGGAGTATGGATGAGCAGTTCTTC. It encodes CASSYGGSMDEQFF.

In nucleotides, the CDR3 is TGTGCCAGTAGTATATCGGGGGGCAATCAGCCCCAGCATTTT. Protein sequence: CASSISGGNQPQHF. This chain connects TRBV19 to TRBJ1-5; D is possibly TRBD1 (5 bases). This CDR3 has 14 amino acids. The ends were cut back, 2 bases at V and 2 bases at J, with 7 bases in the middle. Germline V lookup: CDR1 LNHDA, CDR2 SQIVND (reference sequence).

V usage is TRBV27 and J usage is TRBJ1-5; D is unresolved. CDR1 MNHEY and CDR2 SMNVEV come from the germline V gene (reference sequence). The CDR3 contains 14 residues. Trimming shortened V by 3 bases and J by 5 bases, and 11 bases separated the two germline ends. The CDR3 region is CASSFAGADQPQHF. CDR3 sequence (DNA): TGTGCCAGCAGTTTCGCGGGTGCGGATCAGCCCCAGCATTTT.

The chain recombines TRBV7-7 with TRBJ2-3, with D possibly TRBD1 on 5 matching bases. The germline CDR1 and CDR2 sequences are SSHAT and FNYEAQ (reference sequence). The CDR3 length is 16 residues. V was clipped by 5 bases and J by 2 bases, with 17 bases between them. CDR3 coding DNA: TGTGCCAGCAGCAAAGGGCCGGCAGGGAACACAGATACGCAGTATTTT. Translation: CASSKGPAGNTDTQYF.

The chain couples TRBV6-1 to TRBJ2-7; weak D call: TRBD2 (6 bases). The CDR3 covers 12 residues. V gave up 9 bases and J gave up 4 bases, with 13 bases separating them. The germline V gene has CDR1 MNHNS and CDR2 SASEGT. CDR3 sequence (DNA): TGTGCCAGTGACCGGGACTTGTACGAGCAGTACTTC. This translates into CASDRDLYEQYF.

The V call is TRBV28, the J call TRBJ1-5; TRBD1 might be the D (6 bases). CDR1 MDHEN and CDR2 SYDVKM come from the germline V gene. V was shortened by 9 bases and J by 7 bases, with 16 bases between the two germline ends. The CDR3 contains 13 residues. The CDR3 region has the DNA TGTGCCAGTTCAGGGGTGAGTCGGCAGCCCCAGCATTTT. It specifies CASSGVSRQPQHF.

The genes are TRBV27 and TRBJ2-7; tentatively, D is TRBD1 (5 bases). This CDR3 spans 12 amino acids. V gave up 6 bases and J gave up 5 bases, with 11 bases separating them. CDR1 is MNHEY, CDR2 SMNVEV, per germline (reference sequence). The CDR3 DNA follows: TGTGCCAGCAGCAATTGGGGCCACGAGCAGTACTTC. Its protein product is CASSNWGHEQYF.

The V call is TRBV28, the J call TRBJ2-1; 14 nucleotides align to TRBD2. V trimming: 6 bases; J trimming: 0 bases; junction bases outside the gene matches: 7. Germline V gene data show CDR1 as MDHEN and CDR2 as SYDVKM. This CDR3 has 18 amino acids. The CDR3 region is CASSWTSGRPSSYNEQFF. As DNA, the CDR3 is TGTGCCAGCAGCTGGACTAGCGGGAGGCCCAGCTCCTACAATGAGCAGTTCTTC. The full variable domain, in which reference TRBV28 and TRBJ2-1 provide the parts outside the CDR3, is DVKVTQSSRYLVKRTGEKVFLECVQDMDHENMFWYRQDPGLGLRLIYFSYDVKMKEKGDIPEGYSVSREKKERFSLILESASTNQTSMYLCASSWTSGRPSSYNEQFFGPGTRLTVL.

The rearrangement links TRBV5-4 to TRBJ1-2; D not resolved. The CDR3 extends over 11 amino acids. Germline V lookup: CDR1 SGHNT, CDR2 YYREEE (reference sequence). V was clipped by 7 bases and J by 3 bases, with 7 bases between them. CDR3 sequence: CASSVDYGYTF. CDR3 in DNA: TGTGCCAGCTCCGTCGACTATGGCTACACCTTC.

The chain is built from TRBV28 and TRBJ1-4; maybe TRBD1 (5 bases). V lost 2 bases, J lost 0 bases, and 7 bases lay in between. Germline V gene sequence: CDR1 MDHEN, CDR2 SYDVKM. The CDR3 sequence is 15 residues long. The CDR3 here is CASSLAGPTNEKLFF. The CDR3 region has the DNA TGTGCCAGCAGTTTAGCGGGACCAACTAATGAAAAACTGTTTTTT.